The 6 T cell receptor beta chains listed next were all sequenced from one sample in a study of blood T cell repertoires in COVID-19. Produced via immunoSEQ multiplex PCR; TCRdb's table is partial and in-frame only. This table has about 480,000 clones, about 88% appearing once. The sequencing input was peripheral blood. These receptors came from a man aged 18 to 30 with COVID-19, enrolled during active disease.

The chain joins TRBV2 to TRBJ2-6, with TRBD1 as a possible D gene (6 bases). The V and J ends lost 10 bases and 0 bases respectively, with 16 bases between them. The CDR3 totals 16 residues. In germline, CDR1 is SNHLY, CDR2 FYNNEI. The CDR3 loop is CANIRAGDSGANVLTF. In DNA form, the CDR3 reads TGTGCCAACATTAGGGCAGGGGACTCTGGGGCCAACGTCCTGACTTTC.

The V and J genes are TRBV7-8 and TRBJ1-1; D gene ambiguous. The V end was cut by 2 bases, the J end by 3 bases, with 7 bases between. The CDR3 sequence is 13 residues long. The germline V gene has CDR1 SGHVS and CDR2 FQNEAQ. CDR3 in amino acids: CASSLYNDTEAFF. The CDR3 DNA reads TGTGCCAGCAGCTTATACAACGACACTGAAGCTTTCTTT.

V gene TRBV7-9 combines with J gene TRBJ1-1; D remains unclear. Per germline, CDR1 SEHNR and CDR2 FQNEAQ (reference sequence). The CDR3 has 14 amino acids. Trimming took off 0 bases at V and 3 bases at J, with 8 bases between the two ends. In DNA, the CDR3 is TGTGCCAGCAGCTTAGCGGCCATCGACACTGAAGCTTTCTTT. The encoded protein is CASSLAAIDTEAFF.

CDR3 DNA: TGTGCCAGCAGCCCTCAGATGAACACTGAAGCTTTCTTT. Protein: CASSPQMNTEAFF. This chain links TRBV11-3 with TRBJ1-1; D is unresolved. This CDR3 region has 13 residues. V dropped 5 bases and J dropped 0 bases, with 7 bases sitting between them. Germline-derived CDR1 and CDR2 are SGHNT and YENEEA.

This clone has just a few counts. The chain couples TRBV2 to TRBJ1-4; TRBD1 is a possible D gene (5 bases). The V end was cut by 1 base, the J end by 8 bases, with 14 bases between. The germline CDR1 and CDR2 sequences are SNHLY and FYNNEI. The CDR3 sequence is 15 residues long. The CDR3: CASSEVKGREEKLFF. The CDR3 DNA sequence: TGTGCCAGCAGTGAAGTCAAGGGGCGCGAGGAAAAACTGTTTTTT.

The chain combines TRBV20-1 with TRBJ2-3, with TRBD2 identical over 8 bases. The CDR3 consists of 11 residues. The germline gives CDR1 DFQATT, CDR2 SNEGSKA (reference sequence). V shed 6 bases, J shed 5 bases, and the junction held 1 base outside the gene matches. In DNA form, the CDR3 reads TGCAGTGCGCGGGAGGTAGATACGCAGTATTTT. Its protein product is CSAREVDTQYF.